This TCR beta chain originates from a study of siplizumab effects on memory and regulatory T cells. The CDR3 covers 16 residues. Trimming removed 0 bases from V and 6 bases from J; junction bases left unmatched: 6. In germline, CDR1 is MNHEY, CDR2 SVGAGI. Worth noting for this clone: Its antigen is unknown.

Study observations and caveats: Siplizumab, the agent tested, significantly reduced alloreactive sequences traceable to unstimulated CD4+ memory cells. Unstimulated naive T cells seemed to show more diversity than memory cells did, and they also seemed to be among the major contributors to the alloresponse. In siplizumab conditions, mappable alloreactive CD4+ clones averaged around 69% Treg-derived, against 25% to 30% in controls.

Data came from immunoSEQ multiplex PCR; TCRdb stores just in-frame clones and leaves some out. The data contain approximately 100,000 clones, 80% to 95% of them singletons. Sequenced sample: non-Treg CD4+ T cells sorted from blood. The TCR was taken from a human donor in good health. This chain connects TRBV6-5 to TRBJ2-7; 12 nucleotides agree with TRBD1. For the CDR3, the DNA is TGTGCCAGCAGTTACTCTTTTGGGACAGGGGGCTTCGAGCAGTACTTC. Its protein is CASSYSFGTGGFEQYF.